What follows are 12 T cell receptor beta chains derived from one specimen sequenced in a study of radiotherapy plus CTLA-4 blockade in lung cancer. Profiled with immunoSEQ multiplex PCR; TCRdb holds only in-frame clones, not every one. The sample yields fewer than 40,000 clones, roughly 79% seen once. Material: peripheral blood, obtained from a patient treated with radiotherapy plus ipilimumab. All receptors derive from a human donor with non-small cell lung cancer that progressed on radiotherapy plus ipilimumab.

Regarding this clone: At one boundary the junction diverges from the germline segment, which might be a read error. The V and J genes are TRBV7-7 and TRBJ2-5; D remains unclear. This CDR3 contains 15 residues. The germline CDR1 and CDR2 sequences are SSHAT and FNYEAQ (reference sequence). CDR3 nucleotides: TGTGCTAGCAGCTTAGGACCGGGTACTCAAGAGACCCAGTACTTC. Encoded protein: CASSLGPGTQETQYF.

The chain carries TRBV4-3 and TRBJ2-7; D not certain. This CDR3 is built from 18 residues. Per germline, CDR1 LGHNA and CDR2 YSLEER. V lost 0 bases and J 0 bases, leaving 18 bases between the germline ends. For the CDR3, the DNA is TGCGCCAGCAGCCAAGATGTTTCGGCAGGCCTGAGCTCCTACGAGCAGTACTTC. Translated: CASSQDVSAGLSSYEQYF.

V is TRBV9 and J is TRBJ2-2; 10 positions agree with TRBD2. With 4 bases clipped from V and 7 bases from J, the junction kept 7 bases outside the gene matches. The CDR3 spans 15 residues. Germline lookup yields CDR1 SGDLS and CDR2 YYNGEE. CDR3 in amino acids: CASSPSGGAGGELFF. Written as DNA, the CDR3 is TGTGCCAGCAGCCCAAGCGGGGGGGCGGGCGGGGAGCTGTTTTTT.

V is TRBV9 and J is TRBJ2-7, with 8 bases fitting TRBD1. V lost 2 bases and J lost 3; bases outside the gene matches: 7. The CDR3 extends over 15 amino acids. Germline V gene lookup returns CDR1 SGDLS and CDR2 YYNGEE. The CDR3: CASSVRPGQGYEQYF. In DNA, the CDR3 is TGTGCCAGCAGCGTCCGCCCTGGACAGGGCTACGAGCAGTACTTC.

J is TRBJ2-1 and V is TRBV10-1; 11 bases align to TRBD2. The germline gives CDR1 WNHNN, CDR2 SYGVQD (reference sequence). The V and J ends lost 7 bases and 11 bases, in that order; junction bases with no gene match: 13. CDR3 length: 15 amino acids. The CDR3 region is CASKATSGAIGQQFF. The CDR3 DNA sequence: TGCGCCAGCAAGGCGACTAGCGGGGCCATCGGTCAGCAGTTCTTC.

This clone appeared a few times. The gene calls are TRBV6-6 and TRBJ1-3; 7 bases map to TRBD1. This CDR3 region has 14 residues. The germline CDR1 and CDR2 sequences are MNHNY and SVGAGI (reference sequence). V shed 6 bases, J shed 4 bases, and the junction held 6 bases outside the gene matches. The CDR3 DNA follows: TGTGCCAGCAGAGAGACAGGGTCCGGAAACACCATATATTTT. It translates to CASRETGSGNTIYF.

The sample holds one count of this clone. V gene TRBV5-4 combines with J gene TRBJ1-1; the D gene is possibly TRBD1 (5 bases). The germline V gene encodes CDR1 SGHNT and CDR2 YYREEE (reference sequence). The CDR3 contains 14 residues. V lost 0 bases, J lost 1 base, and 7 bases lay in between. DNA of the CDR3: TGTGCCAGCAGCTTGGATAGGGGGAACACTGAAGCTTTCTTT. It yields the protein CASSLDRGNTEAFF.

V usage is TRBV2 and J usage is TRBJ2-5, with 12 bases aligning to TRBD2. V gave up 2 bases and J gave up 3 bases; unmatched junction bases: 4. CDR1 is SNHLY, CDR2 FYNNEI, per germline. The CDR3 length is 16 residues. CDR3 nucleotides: TGTGCCAGCAGTGAACAGCGACTAGCGGGGGAAGAGACCCAGTACTTC. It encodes CASSEQRLAGEETQYF.

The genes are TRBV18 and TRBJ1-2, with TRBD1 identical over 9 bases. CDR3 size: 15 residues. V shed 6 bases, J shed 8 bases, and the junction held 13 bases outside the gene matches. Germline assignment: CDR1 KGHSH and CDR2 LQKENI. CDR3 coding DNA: TGTGCCAGCTCGCCCACAGGGGGCTCTATGGGAGGCTACACCTTC. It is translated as CASSPTGGSMGGYTF.

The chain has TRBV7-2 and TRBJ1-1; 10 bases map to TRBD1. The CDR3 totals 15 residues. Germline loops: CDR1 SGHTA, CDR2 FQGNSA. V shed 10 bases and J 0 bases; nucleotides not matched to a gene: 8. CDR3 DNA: TGTGCCACAAGGACAGGGGGGACTTTGAACACTGAAGCTTTCTTT. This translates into CATRTGGTLNTEAFF.

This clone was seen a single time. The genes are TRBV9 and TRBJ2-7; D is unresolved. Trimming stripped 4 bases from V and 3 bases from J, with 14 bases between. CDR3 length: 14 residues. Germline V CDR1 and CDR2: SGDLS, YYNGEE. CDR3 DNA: TGTGCCAGCAGCCCCTATGAGAGGTACTACGAGCAGTACTTC. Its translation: CASSPYERYYEQYF. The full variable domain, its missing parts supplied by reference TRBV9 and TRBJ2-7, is DSGVTQTPKHLITATGQRVTLRCSPRSGDLSVYWYQQSLDQGLQFLIQYYNGEERAKGNILERFSAQQFPDLHSELNLSSLELGDSALYFCASSPYERYYEQYFGPGTRLTVT.

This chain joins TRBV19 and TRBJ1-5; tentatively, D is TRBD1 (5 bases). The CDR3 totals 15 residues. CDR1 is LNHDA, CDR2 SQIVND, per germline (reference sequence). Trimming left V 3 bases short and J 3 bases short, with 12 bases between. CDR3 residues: CASSIPGDYNQPQHF. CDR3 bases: TGTGCCAGTAGTATTCCGGGGGACTACAATCAGCCCCAGCATTTT.